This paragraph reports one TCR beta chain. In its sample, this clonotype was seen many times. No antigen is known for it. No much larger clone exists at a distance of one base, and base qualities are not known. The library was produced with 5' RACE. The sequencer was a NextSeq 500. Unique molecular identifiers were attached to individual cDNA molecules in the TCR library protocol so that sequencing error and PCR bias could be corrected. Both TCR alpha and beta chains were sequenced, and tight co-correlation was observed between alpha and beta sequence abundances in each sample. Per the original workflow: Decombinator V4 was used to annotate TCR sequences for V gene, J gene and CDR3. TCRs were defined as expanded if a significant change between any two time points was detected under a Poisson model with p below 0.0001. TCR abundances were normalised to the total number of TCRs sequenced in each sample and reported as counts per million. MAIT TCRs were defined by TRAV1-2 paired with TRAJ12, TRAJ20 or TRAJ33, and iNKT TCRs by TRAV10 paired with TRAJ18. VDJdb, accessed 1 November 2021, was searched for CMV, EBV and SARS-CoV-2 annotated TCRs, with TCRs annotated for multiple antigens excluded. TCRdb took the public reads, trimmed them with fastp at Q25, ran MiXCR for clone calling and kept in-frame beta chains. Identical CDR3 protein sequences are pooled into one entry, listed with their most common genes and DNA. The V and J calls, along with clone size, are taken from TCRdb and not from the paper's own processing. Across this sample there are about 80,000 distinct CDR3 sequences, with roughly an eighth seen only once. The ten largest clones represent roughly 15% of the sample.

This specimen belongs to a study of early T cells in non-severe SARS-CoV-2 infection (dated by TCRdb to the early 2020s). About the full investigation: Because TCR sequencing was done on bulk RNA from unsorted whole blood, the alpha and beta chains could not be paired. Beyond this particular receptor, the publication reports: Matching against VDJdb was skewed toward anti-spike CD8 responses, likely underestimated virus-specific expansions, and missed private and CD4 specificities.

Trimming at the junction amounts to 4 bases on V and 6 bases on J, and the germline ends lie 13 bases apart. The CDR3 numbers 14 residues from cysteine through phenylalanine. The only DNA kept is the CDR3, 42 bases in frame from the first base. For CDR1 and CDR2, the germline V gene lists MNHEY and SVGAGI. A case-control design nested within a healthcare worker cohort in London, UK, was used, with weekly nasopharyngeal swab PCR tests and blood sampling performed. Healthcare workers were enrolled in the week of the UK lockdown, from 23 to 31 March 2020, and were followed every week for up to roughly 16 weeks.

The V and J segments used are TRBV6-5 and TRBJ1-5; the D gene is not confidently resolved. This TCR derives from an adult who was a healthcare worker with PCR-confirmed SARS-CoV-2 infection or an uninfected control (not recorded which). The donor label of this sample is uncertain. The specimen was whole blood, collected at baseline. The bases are TGTGCCAGCAGTTCCTTATATGGATCTCAGCCCCAGCATTTT. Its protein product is CASSSLYGSQPQHF.